This T cell receptor beta chain appears in the sequencing data of a study of cytomegalovirus exposure and HLA in healthy donors. Profiling relied on immunoSEQ multiplex PCR, and the TCRdb table lists in-frame clones only, not all of them. The profile shows more than 140,000 clones, about 89% of them singletons. Concerning this clone: The antigen is unknown.

Study-wide results and limits: TCR beta chains numbering some 160 were designated cytomegalovirus-associated. A later analysis found first-cohort TCR clusters tended to co-occur in the 95 to 150 validation repertoires. A classifier reportedly called cytomegalovirus status with high sensitivity and specificity.

The donors were part of the validation cohort, which consisted of approximately 110 subjects and was separate from the first cohort of about 670 subjects. Sequenced: PBMCs. The clonotype comes from a woman younger than 35 in good health and CMV-seropositive.

The CDR3 DNA is TGTGCCAGCAGCTTAGTGGGGGGAGATACGCAGTATTTT. Protein product: CASSLVGGDTQYF. The chain joins TRBV7-6 to TRBJ2-3; TRBD2 might be the D (6 bases). CDR1 SGHVS and CDR2 FNYEAQ come from the germline V gene. The CDR3 covers 13 residues. Trimming pared 1 base from V and 5 bases from J, leaving 7 bases between.